The 14 T cell receptor beta chains below all came from one sample that was sequenced in a study of PD-L1 blockade in urothelial cancer. Documented time point: pretreatment peripheral blood. Using immunoSEQ multiplex PCR, the repertoire was profiled, and TCRdb retains in-frame clones only, with some absent. The top ten hold 15% to 20% of the sample, which has 43,000 or so clones, 70% to 90% seen once. The sequences come from PBMCs, collected around atezolizumab (anti-PD-L1) treatment. These receptors were obtained from a man between 60 and 75 years old with urothelial cancer.

The CDR3 DNA reads TGTGCCAGCAGCTGGGGACTGAATAATCAGCCCCAGCATTTT. Translating it yields CASSWGLNNQPQHF. The chain employs TRBV5-5 and TRBJ1-5, with D perhaps TRBD1 (5 bases). This CDR3 contains 14 residues. Per the germline V gene, CDR1 is SGHKS and CDR2 is YYEKEE (reference sequence). Between the trimmed V and J ends, which lost 3 bases and 4 bases, there was a span of 11 bases.

This clone was detected a few times. The chain joins TRBV27 to TRBJ2-1, with TRBD2 as a possible D gene (6 bases). Trimming stripped 8 bases from V and 2 bases from J, with 13 bases between. CDR3 size: 14 residues. Germline V lookup: CDR1 MNHEY, CDR2 SMNVEV (reference sequence). CDR3 protein: CASGGDGTYNEQFF. The CDR3 DNA is TGTGCCAGCGGAGGGGACGGGACCTACAATGAGCAGTTCTTC.

This clone has just one count. The chain has TRBV19 and TRBJ1-1; 7 bases are a match to TRBD1. Per the germline V gene, CDR1 is LNHDA and CDR2 is SQIVND (reference sequence). J gave up 1 base and V 10 bases, and 6 bases lay outside the gene matches. This CDR3 region has 13 residues. For the CDR3, the DNA is TGTGCCACCTCGACAGGGTGGAACACTGAAGCTTTCTTT. Amino acid sequence: CATSTGWNTEAFF.

This chain uses TRBV27 with TRBJ1-3; the match to TRBD1 covers 8 bases. CDR1 and CDR2 (germline): MNHEY, SMNVEV (reference sequence). The CDR3 contains 15 residues. V lost 3 bases and J lost 4; bases outside the gene matches: 5. CDR3 protein: CASSFQGAPGNTIYF. CDR3 sequence (DNA): TGTGCCAGCAGTTTTCAGGGGGCGCCCGGAAACACCATATATTTT.

This chain connects TRBV5-4 to TRBJ2-1, with D possibly matching TRBD2 (5 bases). Germline V gene sequence: CDR1 SGHNT, CDR2 YYREEE (reference sequence). This CDR3 region has 15 residues. The V end was cut by 0 bases, the J end by 6 bases, with 13 bases between. Here the CDR3 reads CASSLALGESNEQFF. DNA for the CDR3: TGTGCCAGCAGCTTGGCACTAGGAGAGTCCAATGAGCAGTTCTTC.

This clone was counted only a few times. This chain joins TRBV7-2 and TRBJ2-1, with 8 bases lining up with TRBD2. Trimming cost V 5 bases and J 10 bases; bases outside gene matches: 7. Germline CDR1 reads SGHTA; CDR2 reads FQGNSA. This CDR3 contains 13 residues. The CDR3 nucleotides read TGTGCCAGCAGCCTCAGCGGGAGCAAGGAGCAGTTCTTC. Translated, it gives CASSLSGSKEQFF.

J is TRBJ1-5 and V is TRBV6-5; TRBD1 matches at 7 bases. There are 15 residues in the CDR3. Germline CDR1 MNHEY, CDR2 SVGAGI. V gave up 5 bases and J gave up 6 bases; unmatched junction bases: 10. The CDR3, as DNA: TGTGCCAGCAGTCAATACAGGGGTCAGGGTCAGCCCCAGCATTTT. This sequence encodes CASSQYRGQGQPQHF.

V usage is TRBV7-9 and J usage is TRBJ2-7, with TRBD1 matching over 8 bases. With 3 bases clipped from V and 2 bases from J, the junction kept 3 bases outside the gene matches. The CDR3 spans 14 residues. Germline V gene lookup returns CDR1 SEHNR and CDR2 FQNEAQ (reference sequence). DNA of the CDR3: TGTGCCAGCAGCTTCGGGACAGGCGCCTACGAGCAGTACTTC. Protein product: CASSFGTGAYEQYF.

The V and J genes are TRBV4-3 and TRBJ1-5; D perhaps matches TRBD1 (5 bases). The germline V gene has CDR1 LGHNA and CDR2 YSLEER. The CDR3 runs 15 residues. Trimming removed 0 bases at V and 7 bases at J, with 13 bases between. DNA for the CDR3: TGCGCCAGCAGCCAAGAGCCCCAGGGAGGGCAGCCCCAGCATTTT. Translation gives CASSQEPQGGQPQHF.

The chain couples TRBV29-1 to TRBJ1-2; 10 bases fit TRBD1. Unmatched junction bases numbered 6, after V lost 6 bases and J lost 8 bases. The CDR3 extends over 12 amino acids. Germline values: CDR1 SQVTM, CDR2 ANQGSEA. The CDR3: CSVQTGGFGYTF. The CDR3 DNA reads as TGCAGCGTCCAGACAGGGGGCTTCGGCTACACCTTC.

The chain links TRBV10-3 to TRBJ2-1, with D perhaps matching TRBD2 (6 bases). The germline V gene has CDR1 ENHRY and CDR2 SYGVKD. This CDR3 has 15 residues. V was trimmed by 3 bases and J by 6 bases, leaving 15 bases between them. CDR3 region: CAISDGPTRGNEQFF. CDR3 sequence (DNA): TGTGCCATCAGTGATGGACCGACTAGGGGCAATGAGCAGTTCTTC.

The chain employs TRBV30 and TRBJ2-1; tentatively, D is TRBD2 (7 bases). The CDR3 is 15 residues long. Trimming shortened V by 2 bases and J by 6 bases, and 17 bases separated the two germline ends. Germline CDR1 reads GTSNPN; CDR2 reads SVGIG (reference sequence). The CDR3 reads CAWSRGAGWPNEQFF. The CDR3 DNA sequence: TGTGCCTGGAGTCGGGGGGCTGGATGGCCCAATGAGCAGTTCTTC.

The V and J genes are TRBV28 and TRBJ1-6; 7 bases fit TRBD1. V lost 2 bases, J lost 8 bases, and 12 bases stayed unmatched. The CDR3 consists of 17 residues. In germline, CDR1 is MDHEN, CDR2 SYDVKM. The CDR3 DNA is TGTGCCAGCAGTTTAGCCCCAGTCGGGACAGAGTATTCACCCCTCCACTTT. It is translated as CASSLAPVGTEYSPLHF. Combining the CDR3 with reference TRBV28 and TRBJ1-6 gives the whole variable domain DVKVTQSSRYLVKRTGEKVFLECVQDMDHENMFWYRQDPGLGLRLIYFSYDVKMKEKGDIPEGYSVSREKKERFSLILESASTNQTSMYLCASSLAPVGTEYSPLHFGNGTRLTVT.

The CDR3 loop is CASSWTSGASTDTQYF. Written as DNA, the CDR3 is TGTGCCAGCAGCTGGACTAGCGGGGCTAGCACAGATACGCAGTATTTT. The chain employs TRBV5-8 and TRBJ2-3, with 12 positions matching TRBD2. The trim removed 3 bases at V and 0 bases at J, leaving 2 bases unmatched. Germline lookup yields CDR1 SGHTS and CDR2 YDEGEE. The CDR3 loop spans 16 amino acids.